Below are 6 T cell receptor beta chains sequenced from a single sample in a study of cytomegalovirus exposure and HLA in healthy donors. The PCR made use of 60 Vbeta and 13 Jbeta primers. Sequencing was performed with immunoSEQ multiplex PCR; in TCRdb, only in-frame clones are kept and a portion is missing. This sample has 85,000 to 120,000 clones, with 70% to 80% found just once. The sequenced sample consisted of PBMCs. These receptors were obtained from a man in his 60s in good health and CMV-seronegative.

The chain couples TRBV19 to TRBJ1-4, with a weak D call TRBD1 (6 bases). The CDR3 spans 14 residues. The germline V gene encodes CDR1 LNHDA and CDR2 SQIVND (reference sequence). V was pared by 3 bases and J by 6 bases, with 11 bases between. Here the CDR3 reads CASSMGGADEKLFF. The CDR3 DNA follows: TGTGCCAGTAGTATGGGGGGGGCCGATGAAAAACTGTTTTTT.

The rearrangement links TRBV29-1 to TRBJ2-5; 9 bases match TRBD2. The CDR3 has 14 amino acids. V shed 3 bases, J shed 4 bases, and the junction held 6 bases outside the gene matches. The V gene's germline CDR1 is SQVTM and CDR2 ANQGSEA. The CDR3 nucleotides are TGCAGCGTTGACAGCGGGGGGCGTGGAGAGACCCAGTACTTC. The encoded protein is CSVDSGGRGETQYF.

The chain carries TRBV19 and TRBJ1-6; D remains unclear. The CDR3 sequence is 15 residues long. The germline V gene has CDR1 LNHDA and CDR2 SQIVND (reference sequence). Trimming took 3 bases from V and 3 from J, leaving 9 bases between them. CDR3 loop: CASSITGVYNSPLHF. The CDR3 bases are TGTGCCAGTAGTATCACCGGAGTCTATAATTCACCCCTCCACTTT.

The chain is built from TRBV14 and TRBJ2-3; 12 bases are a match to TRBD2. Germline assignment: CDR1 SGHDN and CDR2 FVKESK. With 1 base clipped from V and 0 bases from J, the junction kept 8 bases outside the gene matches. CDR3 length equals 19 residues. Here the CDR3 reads CASSQATSGGPSSTDTQYF. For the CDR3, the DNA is TGTGCCAGCAGCCAAGCGACTAGCGGGGGCCCGAGTAGCACAGATACGCAGTATTTT.

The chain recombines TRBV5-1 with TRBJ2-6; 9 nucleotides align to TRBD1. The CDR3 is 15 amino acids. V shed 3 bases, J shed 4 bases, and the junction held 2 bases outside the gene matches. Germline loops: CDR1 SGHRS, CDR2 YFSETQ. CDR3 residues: CASSSQGAGANVLTF. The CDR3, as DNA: TGCGCCAGCAGCTCACAGGGGGCCGGGGCCAACGTCCTGACTTTC. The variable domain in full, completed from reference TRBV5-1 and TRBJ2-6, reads KAGVTQTPRYLIKTRGQQVTLSCSPISGHRSVSWYQQTPGQGLQFLFEYFSETQRNKGNFPGRFSGRQFSNSRSEMNVSTLELGDSALYLCASSSQGAGANVLTFGAGSRLTVL.

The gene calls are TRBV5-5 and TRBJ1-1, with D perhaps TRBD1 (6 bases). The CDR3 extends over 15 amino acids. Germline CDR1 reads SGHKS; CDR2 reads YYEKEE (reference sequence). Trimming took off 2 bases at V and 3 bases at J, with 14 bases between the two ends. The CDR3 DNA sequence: TGTGCCAGCAGCTTAGCACAGGGCGAATACACTGAAGCTTTCTTT. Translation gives CASSLAQGEYTEAFF.